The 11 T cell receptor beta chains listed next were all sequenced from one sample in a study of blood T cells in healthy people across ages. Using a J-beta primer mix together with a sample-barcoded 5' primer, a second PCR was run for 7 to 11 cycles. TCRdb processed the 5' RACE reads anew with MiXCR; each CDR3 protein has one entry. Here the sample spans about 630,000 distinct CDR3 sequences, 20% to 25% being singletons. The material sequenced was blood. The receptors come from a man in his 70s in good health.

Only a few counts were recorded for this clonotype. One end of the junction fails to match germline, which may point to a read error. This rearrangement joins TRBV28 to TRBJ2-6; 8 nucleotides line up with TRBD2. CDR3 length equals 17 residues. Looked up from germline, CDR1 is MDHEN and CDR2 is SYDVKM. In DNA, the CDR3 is TGTGTCAGCAGTTTTGAAGCGGGAGTCGCTGGGGCCAACGTCCTGACTTTC. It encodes CVSSFEAGVAGANVLTF.

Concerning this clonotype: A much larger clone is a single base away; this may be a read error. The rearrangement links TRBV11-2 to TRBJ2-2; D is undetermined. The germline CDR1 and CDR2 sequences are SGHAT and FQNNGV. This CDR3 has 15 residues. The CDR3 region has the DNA TGTGTCAGCAGCTTATTCGGAATGGGGACCGGGGAGCTGTTTTTT. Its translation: CVSSLFGMGTGELFF.

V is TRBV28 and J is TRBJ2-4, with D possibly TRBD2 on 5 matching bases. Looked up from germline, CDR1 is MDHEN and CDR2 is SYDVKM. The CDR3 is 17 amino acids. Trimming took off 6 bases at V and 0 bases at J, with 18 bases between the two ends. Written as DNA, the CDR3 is TGTGCCAGCAGCTCCTCAAAGCGCGGAGGAGCCAAAAACATTCAGTACTTC. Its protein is CASSSSKRGGAKNIQYF.

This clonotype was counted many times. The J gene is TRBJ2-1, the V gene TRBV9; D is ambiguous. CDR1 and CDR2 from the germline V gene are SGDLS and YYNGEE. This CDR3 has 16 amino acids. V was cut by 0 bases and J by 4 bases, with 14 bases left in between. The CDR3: CASSVERALGYNEQFF. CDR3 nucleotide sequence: TGTGCCAGCAGCGTAGAAAGGGCCCTGGGGTACAATGAGCAGTTCTTC.

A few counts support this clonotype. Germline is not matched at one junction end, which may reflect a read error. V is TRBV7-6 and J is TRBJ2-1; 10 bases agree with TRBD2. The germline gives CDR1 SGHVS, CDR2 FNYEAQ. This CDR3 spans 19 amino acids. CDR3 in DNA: TGTGCCAGCAGTTTAGACCGGTCTAGCGGGAGCTACTCCTACAATGAGCAGTTCTTC. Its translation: CASSLDRSSGSYSYNEQFF.

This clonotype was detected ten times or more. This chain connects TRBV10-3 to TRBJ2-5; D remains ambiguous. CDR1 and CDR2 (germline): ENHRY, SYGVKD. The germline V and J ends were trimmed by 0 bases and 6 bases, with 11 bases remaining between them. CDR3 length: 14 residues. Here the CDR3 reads CAISESGNSKTQYF. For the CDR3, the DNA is TGTGCCATCAGTGAGTCAGGAAATTCGAAGACCCAGTACTTC.

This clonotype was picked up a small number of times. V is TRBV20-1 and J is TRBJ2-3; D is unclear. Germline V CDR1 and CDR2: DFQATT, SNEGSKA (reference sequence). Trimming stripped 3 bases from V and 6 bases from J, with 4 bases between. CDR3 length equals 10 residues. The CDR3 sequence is CSARGDTQYF. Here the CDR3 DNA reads TGCAGTGCTAGGGGGGATACGCAGTATTTT.

The CDR3, as DNA: TGTGCCAGTAGTAATCGACCAGTTCCTACAGCCCGGGAGCTGTTTTTT. This codes for CASSNRPVPTARELFF. J is TRBJ2-2 and V is TRBV19; unclear D gene. CDR1 and CDR2 (germline): LNHDA, SQIVND (reference sequence). Between the trimmed V and J ends, which lost 4 bases and 9 bases, there was a span of 21 bases. The CDR3 contains 16 residues. Looking up the rest from reference TRBV19 and TRBJ2-2 gives the full variable domain: DGGITQSPKYLFRKEGQNVTLSCEQNLNHDAMYWYRQDPGQGLRLIYYSQIVNDFQKGDIAEGYSVSREKKESFPLTVTSAQKNPTAFYLCASSNRPVPTARELFFGEGSRLTVL.

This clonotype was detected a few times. CDR3: CASSIPGQMNEQFF. The DNA for the CDR3 is TGTGCCAGCAGTATCCCGGGACAGATGAATGAGCAGTTCTTC. The chain employs TRBV27 and TRBJ2-1; 7 bases fit TRBD1. CDR1 and CDR2 (germline): MNHEY, SMNVEV (reference sequence). V lost 5 bases to trimming and J lost 7 bases; unmatched junction nucleotides: 8. The CDR3 is made up of 14 amino acids.

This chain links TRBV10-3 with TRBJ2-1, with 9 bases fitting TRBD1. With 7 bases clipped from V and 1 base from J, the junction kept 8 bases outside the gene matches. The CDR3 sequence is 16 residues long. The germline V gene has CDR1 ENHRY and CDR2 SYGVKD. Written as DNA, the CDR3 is TGTGCCATCAAACCGGGACAGGGAAGGTCCTACAATGAGCAGTTCTTC. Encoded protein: CAIKPGQGRSYNEQFF.

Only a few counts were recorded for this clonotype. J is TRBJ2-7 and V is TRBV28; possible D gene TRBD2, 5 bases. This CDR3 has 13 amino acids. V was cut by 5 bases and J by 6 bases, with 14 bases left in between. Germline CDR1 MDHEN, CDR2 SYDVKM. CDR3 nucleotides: TGTGCCAGCAGTATGCCAGCGAGGGTCGAGCAGTACTTC. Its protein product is CASSMPARVEQYF.